These T cell receptor beta chains were read from a single sample in a study of T cells in Graves' hyperthyroidism and ophthalmopathy. MiXCR was run by TCRdb on the multiplex PCR reads, yielding one entry per CDR3 protein. The sample consists of almost 600,000 distinct CDR3 sequences, approximately 44% of them appearing once. The specimen was peripheral blood or thyroid tissue (not recorded which). These receptors came from a young woman with Graves' hyperthyroidism. CDR3s include the opening cysteine and the closing phenylalanine or tryptophan. D genes are given only for firm matches. Clone sizes are given selectively: once, few, many, or a class where the clone is expanded.

J gene,clone size,V gene,D gene,CDR3 protein,CDR3 DNA
TRBJ2-7,many,TRBV4-1,NA,CASSQAVEGFPYEQYF,TGCGCCAGCAGCCAAGCAGTTGAGGGTTTCCCCTACGAGCAGTACTTC
TRBJ1-5,NA,TRBV6-2/TRBV6-3,NA,CASSVMGANEPQHF,TGTGCCAGCAGTGTGATGGGTGCCAATGAGCCCCAGCATTTT
TRBJ2-7,few,TRBV12-3/TRBV12-4,NA,CASSQDRVEQYF,TGTGCCAGCAGCCAAGACCGGGTTGAGCAGTACTTC
TRBJ2-7,NA,TRBV2,NA,CARGHEQYF,TGTGCTCGCGGACACGAGCAGTACTTC
TRBJ2-2,many,TRBV7-2,NA,CASSLGLQAGELFF,TGTGCCAGCAGCTTAGGTCTGCAGGCCGGGGAGCTGTTTTTT
TRBJ1-2,NA,TRBV29-1,NA,CSVEDGGDYTF,TGCAGCGTTGAAGATGGTGGGGATTACACCTTC
TRBJ2-7,NA,TRBV19,NA,CASSMSSGSYEQYF,TGTGCCAGTAGTATGAGCTCTGGGTCATACGAGCAGTACTTC
TRBJ1-1,many,TRBV27,NA,CASSLAQQGFTEAFF,TGTGCCAGCAGTTTAGCACAGCAGGGTTTCACTGAAGCTTTCTTT
TRBJ1-5,many,TRBV27,NA,CASSFGGEQPQHF,TGTGCCAGCAGCTTCGGGGGTGAGCAGCCCCAGCATTTT
TRBJ2-5,many,TRBV20-1,NA,CSAADPRRSETQYF,TGCAGTGCTGCAGACCCAAGGCGTTCAGAGACCCAGTACTTC
TRBJ2-3,NA,TRBV5-1,NA,CASSLGTDIADTQYF,TGCGCCAGCAGCTTGGGGACAGATATAGCAGATACGCAGTATTTT
TRBJ1-6,many,TRBV7-6,TRBD1,CASSWTGDNSPLHF,TGTGCCAGCAGCTGGACAGGGGATAATTCACCCCTCCACTTT
TRBJ1-2,many,TRBV5-5,TRBD1,CASSLASLGTGPTF,TGTGCCAGCAGCTTGGCGAGCCTCGGGACAGGGCCCACCTTC
TRBJ2-1,NA,TRBV5-1,TRBD1,CASTPPGQGSHEQFF,TGCGCCAGCACCCCTCCGGGACAGGGGAGCCATGAGCAGTTCTTC